What follows is one T cell receptor beta chain and its context. Trimming removed 6 bases from V and 0 bases from J, with 12 bases in between. This CDR3 has 15 residues. This record comes from a study of blood T cell repertoires in COVID-19. Study overall: Both acute and convalescent COVID-19 samples were obtained from the United States, Italy and Spain.

Assay: immunoSEQ multiplex PCR; the TCRdb copy retains only in-frame clones and omits some. Of 380,000 or so clones listed, 87% were seen once; the top ten hold 1% to 1.5%. Those enrolled, adults aged 18 to 89 years, came from about two dozen US areas. Participants' own reports of clinical history determined their cohort assignment. Recovered participants had two consecutive negative NP/OP PCR tests, healthcare professional clearance, or symptom resolution. The sample taken for sequencing was PBMCs or T cells enriched from blood (not recorded which). The TCR sequence derives from a man aged 25-45 years who had recovered from COVID-19. The chain joins TRBV23-1 to TRBJ1-5; D is unresolved. TRBV23-1 is flagged as an ORF with uncertain function. The CDR3: CASSFEDNSNQPQHF. The CDR3 DNA follows: TGCGCCAGCAGCTTTGAGGATAATAGCAATCAGCCCCAGCATTTT.